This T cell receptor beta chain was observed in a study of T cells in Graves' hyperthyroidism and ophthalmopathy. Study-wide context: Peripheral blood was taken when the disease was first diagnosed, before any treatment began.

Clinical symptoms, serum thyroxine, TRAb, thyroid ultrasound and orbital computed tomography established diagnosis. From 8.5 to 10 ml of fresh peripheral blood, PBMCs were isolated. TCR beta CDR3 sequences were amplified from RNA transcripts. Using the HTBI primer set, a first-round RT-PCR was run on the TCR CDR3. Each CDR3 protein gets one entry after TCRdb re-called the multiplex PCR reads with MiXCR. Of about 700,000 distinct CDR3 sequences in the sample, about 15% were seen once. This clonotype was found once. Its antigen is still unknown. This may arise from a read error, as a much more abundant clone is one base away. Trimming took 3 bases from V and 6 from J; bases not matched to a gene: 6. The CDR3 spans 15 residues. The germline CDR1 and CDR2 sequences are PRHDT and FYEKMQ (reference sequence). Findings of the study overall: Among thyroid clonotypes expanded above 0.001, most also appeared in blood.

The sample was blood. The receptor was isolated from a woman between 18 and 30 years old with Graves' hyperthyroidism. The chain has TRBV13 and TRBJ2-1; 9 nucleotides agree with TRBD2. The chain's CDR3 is CASSFVQAGGNEQFF. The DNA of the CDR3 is TGTGCCAGCAGCTTCGTACAAGCGGGAGGCAATGAGCAGTTCTTC.